The source of this TCR beta chain is a study of beta chain features in type 1 diabetes. The germline V gene encodes CDR1 MNHEY and CDR2 SMNVEV (reference sequence). The V gene end was trimmed by 4 bases and the J gene end by 3 bases; junction bases not matched to a gene: 5. There are 15 residues in the CDR3. Study observations and caveats: All four CD4+ subsets of Type 1 diabetes patients contained TCRB CDR3s that were moderately but significantly shorter.

All of the isolated RNA was reverse transcribed, so expressed TCRB transcripts were sequenced. Data came from immunoSEQ multiplex PCR; TCRdb stores just in-frame clones and leaves some out. The sample records under 55,000 clones, over 40% being singletons. Concerning this clone itself: What it recognizes is unknown.

This chain joins TRBV27 and TRBJ2-1; TRBD1 aligns across 8 bases. This TCR came from a man aged 25-40 years with type 1 diabetes. Specimen: Tregs from blood. The CDR3 DNA follows: TGTGCCAGCAGTTCGACAGGGGTAGGCTACAATGAGCAGTTCTTC. Encoded protein: CASSSTGVGYNEQFF.